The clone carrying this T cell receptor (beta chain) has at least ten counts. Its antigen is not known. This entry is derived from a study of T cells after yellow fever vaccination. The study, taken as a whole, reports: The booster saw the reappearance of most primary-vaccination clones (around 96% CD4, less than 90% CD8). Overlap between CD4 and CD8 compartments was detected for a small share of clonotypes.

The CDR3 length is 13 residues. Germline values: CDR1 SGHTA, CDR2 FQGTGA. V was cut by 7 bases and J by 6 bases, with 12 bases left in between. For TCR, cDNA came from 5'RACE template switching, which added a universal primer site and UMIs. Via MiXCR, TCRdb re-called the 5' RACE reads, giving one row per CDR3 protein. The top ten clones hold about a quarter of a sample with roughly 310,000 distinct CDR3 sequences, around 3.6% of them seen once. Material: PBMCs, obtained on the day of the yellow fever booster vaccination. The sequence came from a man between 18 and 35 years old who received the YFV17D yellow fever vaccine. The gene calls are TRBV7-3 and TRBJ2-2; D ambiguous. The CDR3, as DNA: TGTGCCAGCACCCAAGTACCGGCCGGGGAGCTGTTTTTT. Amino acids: CASTQVPAGELFF. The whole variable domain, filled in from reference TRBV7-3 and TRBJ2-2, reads GAGVSQTPSNKVTEKGKYVELRCDPISGHTALYWYRQSLGQGPEFLIYFQGTGAADDSGLPNDRFFAVRPEGSVSTLKIQRTERGDSAVYLCASTQVPAGELFFGEGSRLTVL.